This T cell receptor (beta chain) came from a study of early T cells in non-severe SARS-CoV-2 infection. This clonotype showed up many times. Unique molecular identifiers were affixed to single, distinct cDNA molecules. One entry per CDR3 protein results from TCRdb running MiXCR on the 5' RACE reads. The profile shows about 49,000 distinct CDR3 sequences, under 7.5% of them singletons. CDR3 length: 13 amino acids. V was pared by 3 bases and J by 7 bases, with 15 bases between. Germline V CDR1 and CDR2: DFQATT, SNEGSKA (reference sequence). The chain employs TRBV20-1 and TRBJ2-5; D is unclear. The material sequenced was whole blood, taken at baseline. This sequence originates from an adult who was a healthcare worker with PCR-confirmed SARS-CoV-2 infection or an uninfected control (not recorded which). CDR3 sequence reads: CSARVPGPGTQYF. In nucleotides, the CDR3 is TGCAGTGCTAGGGTTCCCGGGCCTGGGACCCAGTACTTC.